Described below is a single T cell receptor beta chain sequence and its context. Its antigen is not known. TCRdb processed the 5' RACE reads anew with MiXCR; each CDR3 protein has one entry. The sample records roughly 710,000 distinct CDR3 sequences, approximately 6% being singletons. These data belong to a study of identical twins. General study findings and limits: Out-of-frame TCR alpha sharing in monozygotic twins exceeded recombination model predictions. Twins shared out-of-frame alpha sequences with excess low generation probability.

Germline-derived CDR1 and CDR2 are SGHRS and YFSETQ. V lost 0 bases, J lost 4 bases, and 16 bases lay in between. The CDR3 covers 16 residues. This chain joins TRBV5-1 and TRBJ1-1, with a tentative D call TRBD1 (6 bases). Sequenced sample: naive T cells sorted from blood. The clonotype was recovered from a man in his late teens or twenties in good health. CDR3 nucleotides: TGCGCCAGCAGCTTGGCACAGACAGGAGGAGGCACTGAAGCTTTCTTT. Its translation: CASSLAQTGGGTEAFF. The full variable domain, completed using reference TRBV5-1 and TRBJ1-1, is KAGVTQTPRYLIKTRGQQVTLSCSPISGHRSVSWYQQTPGQGLQFLFEYFSETQRNKGNFPGRFSGRQFSNSRSEMNVSTLELGDSALYLCASSLAQTGGGTEAFFGQGTRLTVV.